The rows below give T cell receptor beta chains drawn from one sample of a study of regulatory T cells in long-lasting Graves disease. MiXCR was run by TCRdb on the multiplex PCR reads, yielding one entry per CDR3 protein. Of 500,000 to 700,000 distinct CDR3 sequences listed, about 15% are singletons. These data were likewise used in another study, on T cells in Graves' hyperthyroidism and ophthalmopathy.

Sample: peripheral blood mononuclear cells (PBMCs), taken at new diagnosis, from a patient treated with antithyroid drugs. The receptors were gathered from a woman aged 25-40 years with Graves disease. CDR3s include the opening cysteine and the closing phenylalanine or tryptophan. The D gene is left open where the match is weak. For some rows the clone size is stated as once, few or many, or as a class when expanded; others skip it.

TRBJ1-2 | 16 | TRBD1 | TRBV28 | many | TGTGCCAGCAGTTTAGGTAGCGGGACAGGGGGCAGTGGCTACACCTTC | CASSLGSGTGGSGYTF
TRBJ1-2 | 14 | TRBD1 | TRBV7-9 | NA | TGTGCCAGCAGCCTGCCGACAGGGTTGGGCGGCTACACCTTC | CASSLPTGLGGYTF
TRBJ1-5 | 17 | TRBD1 | TRBV12-3/TRBV12-4 | NA | TGTGCCAGCAGTTCCGGGACAGGGATCAATAGCAATCAGCCCCAGCATTTT | CASSSGTGINSNQPQHF
TRBJ2-7 | 15 | TRBD1 | TRBV7-3 | few | TGTGCCAGCAGCTTAGGTGGGACAGGATATTCCGAGCAGTACTTC | CASSLGGTGYSEQYF
TRBJ2-3 | 14 | TRBD1 | TRBV6-1 | many | TGTGCCGGCTGCAGGGGGTTCGGGACAGATACGCAGTATTTT | CAGCRGFGTDTQYF
TRBJ2-5 | 14 | NA | TRBV19 | NA | TGTGCCAGTAGTATTGGGGGCCACCAAGAGACCCAGTACTTC | CASSIGGHQETQYF
TRBJ2-7 | 13 | TRBD1 | TRBV20-1 | many | TGCAGTGCTGCCGGGACAGGGGCCTACGAGCAGTACTTC | CSAAGTGAYEQYF
TRBJ1-6 | 16 | NA | TRBV10-3 | NA | TGTGCCATCAGTGAAGGTGGGGGAGATTATAATTCACCCCTCCACTTT | CAISEGGGDYNSPLHF
TRBJ2-7 | 15 | TRBD2 | TRBV7-2 | NA | TGTGCCAGCAGCATCCGCGGACTAGCGGGAGCCGAGCAGTACTTC | CASSIRGLAGAEQYF
TRBJ2-7 | 13 | NA | TRBV6-1 | many | TGTGCCAGCAGTCCGCCCCCGGATTACGAGCAGTACTTC | CASSPPPDYEQYF
TRBJ2-1 | 14 | TRBD1 | TRBV20-1 | NA | TGCAGTGCTACGACAGGGCTCTCCTACAATGAGCAGTTCTTC | CSATTGLSYNEQFF
TRBJ1-2 | 17 | TRBD1 | TRBV28 | NA | TGTGCCAGCAGACGAAATCCGGGACAGGGTAGCTTATATGGCTACACCTTC | CASRRNPGQGSLYGYTF
TRBJ2-1 | 16 | TRBD2 | TRBV6-1 | many | TGTGCCAGCAGTGAAGCCCAAAGCGGGACTGGGGGTGAGCAGTTCTTC | CASSEAQSGTGGEQFF